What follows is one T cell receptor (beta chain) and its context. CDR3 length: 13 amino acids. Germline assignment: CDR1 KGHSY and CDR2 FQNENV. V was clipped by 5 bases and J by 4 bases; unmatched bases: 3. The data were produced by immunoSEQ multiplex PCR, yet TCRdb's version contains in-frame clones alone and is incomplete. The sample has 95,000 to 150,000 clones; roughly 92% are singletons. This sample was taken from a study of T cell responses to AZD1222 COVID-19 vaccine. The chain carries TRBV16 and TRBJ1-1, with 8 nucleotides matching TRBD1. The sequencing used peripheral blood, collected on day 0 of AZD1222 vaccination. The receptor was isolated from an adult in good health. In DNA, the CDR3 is TGTGCCAGCAGCAAGGACAGGGCCACTGAAGCTTTCTTT. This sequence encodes CASSKDRATEAFF.